The next 31 T cell receptor beta chains were all read from a single sample in a study of blood T cell repertoires in COVID-19. Here immunoSEQ multiplex PCR was the method, and the copy in TCRdb shows in-frame clones only, minus some. Here the sample spans 81,000 or so clones, roughly 92% being singletons. Sequencing was performed on peripheral blood. The receptors were gathered from an older woman with active COVID-19.

Here the CDR3 reads CASSQVGSRDSTYEQYF. The CDR3 nucleotides are TGCGCCAGCAGCCAAGTAGGCTCCCGGGACAGTACCTACGAGCAGTACTTC. The V call is TRBV4-1, the J call TRBJ2-7, with 7 bases fitting TRBD1. The V segment lost 1 base and the J segment 2 bases; nucleotides outside the gene matches: 11. This CDR3 region has 17 residues. CDR1 MGHRA and CDR2 YSYEKL come from the germline V gene.

The rearrangement links TRBV30 to TRBJ2-3; 7 bases line up with TRBD1. V dropped 0 bases and J dropped 7; count of bases not matched to a gene: 1. The length of the CDR3 is 12 residues. Germline values: CDR1 GTSNPN, CDR2 SVGIG (reference sequence). CDR3 sequence reads: CAWSVGGNTQYF. In DNA form, the CDR3 reads TGTGCCTGGAGTGTAGGGGGCAATACGCAGTATTTT.

The chain recombines TRBV28 with TRBJ1-5, with a weak D call TRBD1 (6 bases). CDR3 size: 15 residues. Trimming removed 3 bases at V and 3 bases at J, with 12 bases between. Germline CDR1 and CDR2: MDHEN and SYDVKM. This chain's CDR3 is CASSLGGGYNQPQHF. CDR3 nucleotides: TGTGCCAGCAGTTTGGGCGGGGGCTACAATCAGCCCCAGCATTTT.

The chain joins TRBV5-4 to TRBJ1-5, with D perhaps TRBD1 (6 bases). CDR1 SGHNT and CDR2 YYREEE come from the germline V gene (reference sequence). Between the trimmed V and J ends, which lost 4 bases and 0 bases, there was a span of 11 bases. This CDR3 contains 15 residues. This CDR3 reads CASSADSYSNQPQHF. The CDR3 DNA follows: TGTGCCAGCAGCGCGGACAGTTATAGCAATCAGCCCCAGCATTTT. Combining the CDR3 with reference TRBV5-4 and TRBJ1-5 gives the whole variable domain ETGVTQSPTHLIKTRGQQVTLRCSSQSGHNTVSWYQQALGQGPQFIFQYYREEENGRGNFPPRFSGLQFPNYSSELNVNALELDDSALYLCASSADSYSNQPQHFGDGTRLSIL.

The CDR3 sequence is CASSSLVGGGGYTF. CDR3 nucleotide sequence: TGTGCCAGCAGTTCCCTCGTGGGGGGAGGTGGCTACACCTTC. This chain uses TRBV28 with TRBJ1-2, with D possibly TRBD1 on 5 matching bases. Germline assignment: CDR1 MDHEN and CDR2 SYDVKM. V was clipped by 4 bases and J by 7 bases, with 16 bases between them. CDR3 length equals 14 residues.

The CDR3 DNA is TGTGCCAGCACCTTAACTGCCTCAGGGTCCGGGGAGCTGTTTTTT. This translates into CASTLTASGSGELFF. This chain links TRBV9 with TRBJ2-2; possible D gene TRBD1, 5 bases. With 6 bases removed from V and 6 bases from J, the gap between germline ends came to 18 bases. CDR3 size: 15 residues. Germline CDR1 and CDR2: SGDLS and YYNGEE.

The gene calls are TRBV5-1 and TRBJ2-7, with TRBD2 matching 15 bases. This CDR3 region has 18 residues. Germline-derived CDR1 and CDR2 are SGHRS and YFSETQ. The junction had 8 bases not matched to a gene; V was cut back by 4 bases and J by 0 bases. CDR3 in DNA: TGCGCCAGCAGCCAGCCGGGACTAGCGGGAGGCTACTCCTACGAGCAGTACTTC. It specifies CASSQPGLAGGYSYEQYF.

The gene calls are TRBV7-9 and TRBJ1-5; 7 bases match TRBD1. The germline gives CDR1 SEHNR, CDR2 FQNEAQ (reference sequence). This CDR3 has 16 amino acids. Trimming removed 5 bases from V and 9 bases from J; junction bases left unmatched: 16. The CDR3 DNA reads TGTGCCAGCAGCCAAAACGGGTGGCAGGGGGAGAGGCCCCAGCATTTT. Translating it yields CASSQNGWQGERPQHF.

The chain joins TRBV18 to TRBJ1-1; 7 bases match TRBD1. The V gene's germline CDR1 is KGHSH and CDR2 LQKENI. The ends lost 1 base at V and 0 bases at J; junction bases unmatched: 2. The CDR3 extends over 15 amino acids. The CDR3 loop is CASSPQGQMNTEAFF. In DNA, the CDR3 is TGTGCCAGCTCACCACAGGGACAGATGAACACTGAAGCTTTCTTT.

The rearrangement links TRBV25-1 to TRBJ1-2; 10 positions match TRBD1. This CDR3 is built from 17 residues. Germline values: CDR1 MGHDK, CDR2 SYGVNS. V was clipped by 1 base and J by 11 bases; unmatched bases: 16. The CDR3 nucleotides are TGTGCCAGCAGTGAATCGGGCTTTCGGACAGGGGGGAAAGGGTACACCTTC. Protein sequence: CASSESGFRTGGKGYTF.

The rearrangement links TRBV20-1 to TRBJ2-1, with D possibly being TRBD2 (6 bases). CDR3 length: 15 amino acids. The V end was cut by 6 bases, the J end by 7 bases, with 22 bases between. CDR1 and CDR2 (germline): DFQATT, SNEGSKA (reference sequence). The CDR3 nucleotides read TGCAGTGCGAGTGGTGGGAGGATCCAAGGGAATGAGCAGTTCTTC. Residues: CSASGGRIQGNEQFF.

This chain connects TRBV7-9 to TRBJ1-2; 8 nucleotides line up with TRBD1. CDR1 is SEHNR and CDR2 is FQNEAQ in the germline V gene (reference sequence). The CDR3 is made up of 13 amino acids. V lost 5 bases and J lost 3; bases outside the gene matches: 2. CDR3 sequence: CASSQGQDYGYTF. CDR3 coding DNA: TGTGCCAGCAGCCAGGGACAGGACTATGGCTACACCTTC.

The J gene is TRBJ2-7, the V gene TRBV3-1 (or the pseudogene TRBV3-2); 10 bases map to TRBD1. With V trimmed by 7 bases and J by 2 bases, 17 bases remained unmatched. This CDR3 comprises 18 residues. Germline V gives CDR1 LGHDT, CDR2 YNNKEL (reference sequence). CDR3 in DNA: TGTGCCAGCATCACTATAGACGAGGGACAGGGGCCCCCCTACGAGCAGTACTTC. Its translation is CASITIDEGQGPPYEQYF.

This chain joins TRBV5-1 and TRBJ1-1, with 9 bases lining up with TRBD1. The germline V gene has CDR1 SGHRS and CDR2 YFSETQ. This CDR3 region has 15 residues. V dropped 1 base and J dropped 4; count of bases not matched to a gene: 5. CDR3 sequence reads: CASSLSTGGLTEAFF. CDR3 nucleotides: TGCGCCAGCAGCTTGTCTACAGGGGGCCTCACTGAAGCTTTCTTT.

The chain carries TRBV14 and TRBJ1-3, with 7 nucleotides matching TRBD1. Per germline, CDR1 SGHDN and CDR2 FVKESK. Trimming at V came to 6 bases and at J to 0 bases, leaving 8 bases not matched to a gene. This CDR3 has 16 residues. The CDR3, as DNA: TGTGCCAGCAGTCCCGGGGACAGTCTCTCTGGAAACACCATATATTTT. Protein product: CASSPGDSLSGNTIYF. The full variable domain, rest sourced from reference TRBV14 and TRBJ1-3, is EAGVTQFPSHSVIEKGQTVTLRCDPISGHDNLYWYRRVMGKEIKFLLHFVKESKQDESGMPNNRFLAERTGGTYSTLKVQPAELEDSGVYFCASSPGDSLSGNTIYFGEGSWLTVV.

V and J are TRBV28 and TRBJ1-2, with unresolved D. Trimming removed 5 bases from V and 1 base from J, with 14 bases in between. CDR3 length equals 15 residues. The germline V gene has CDR1 MDHEN and CDR2 SYDVKM. The CDR3 nucleotides read TGTGCCAGCAGTGGCACCCAATCTCATAACTATGGCTACACCTTC. Translated: CASSGTQSHNYGYTF.

The chain has TRBV7-3 and TRBJ2-2, with 7 positions matching TRBD2. The ends lost 5 bases at V and 3 bases at J; junction bases unmatched: 6. CDR3 length: 15 amino acids. Germline V lookup: CDR1 SGHTA, CDR2 FQGTGA. The CDR3 DNA reads as TGTGCCAGCAGCCAAGGACTAGGGGACACCGGGGAGCTGTTTTTT. Its protein is CASSQGLGDTGELFF.

This clone came up once. V and J are TRBV5-5 and TRBJ1-3; D is unclear. From germline, CDR1 is SGHKS and CDR2 YYEKEE (reference sequence). Trimming shortened V by 1 base and J by 0 bases, and 5 bases separated the two germline ends. The CDR3 length is 14 residues. The CDR3 DNA reads TGTGCCAGCAGCTTGTCCAGCTCTGGAAACACCATATATTTT. Translated, it gives CASSLSSSGNTIYF.

This chain connects TRBV7-6 to TRBJ1-5; 8 bases fit TRBD1. The CDR3 is made up of 16 amino acids. The ends lost 5 bases at V and 6 bases at J; junction bases unmatched: 12. Germline loops: CDR1 SGHVS, CDR2 FNYEAQ. The CDR3 region has the DNA TGTGCCAGCAGCCCCGGACAGGGAGGGTTTCGTCAGCCCCAGCATTTT. It encodes CASSPGQGGFRQPQHF.

The rearrangement uses TRBV9 and TRBJ1-2, with D possibly TRBD1 on 6 matching bases. Germline lookup yields CDR1 SGDLS and CDR2 YYNGEE. The CDR3 spans 13 residues. The V gene lost 0 bases and the J gene lost 7 bases, with 10 bases spanning the gap. The CDR3 region is CASSVDRAGGYTF. The CDR3 bases are TGTGCCAGCAGCGTAGACAGGGCGGGTGGCTACACCTTC.

The chain joins TRBV6-2 or TRBV6-3 to TRBJ2-7; TRBD2 matches 9 bases. The CDR3 is made up of 17 amino acids. With 4 bases clipped from V and 4 bases from J, the junction kept 14 bases outside the gene matches. Per germline, CDR1 MNHEY and CDR2 SVGEGT. Here the CDR3 DNA reads TGTGCCAGCAGTTCGGGACTAGCCACGCGAACGCCATACGAGCAGTACTTC. Protein product: CASSSGLATRTPYEQYF.

The genes are TRBV24-1 and TRBJ2-7, with 8 bases fitting TRBD1. The CDR3 contains 14 residues. Germline V CDR1 and CDR2: KGHDR, SFDVKD. After removal of 5 bases from V and 3 bases from J, the junction contained 5 bases not matched to a gene. The chain's CDR3 is CATSGAQGDYEQYF. The CDR3 coding sequence is TGTGCCACCAGTGGGGCACAGGGGGACTACGAGCAGTACTTC.

The genes are TRBV19 and TRBJ1-1; D is possibly TRBD1 (5 bases). V dropped 7 bases and J dropped 5 bases, with 17 bases sitting between them. The CDR3 spans 14 residues. Germline values: CDR1 LNHDA, CDR2 SQIVND (reference sequence). The chain's CDR3 is CASTPTGHGTEAFF. For the CDR3, the DNA is TGTGCCAGTACCCCAACAGGTCACGGGACTGAAGCTTTCTTT.

V is TRBV7-2 and J is TRBJ2-1, with 11 nucleotides matching TRBD2. The CDR3 sequence is 15 residues long. In germline, CDR1 is SGHTA, CDR2 FQGNSA. Germline trimming cut 6 bases from V and 6 bases from J; bases unmatched to any gene: 7. The CDR3 DNA follows: TGTGCCAGCAGTCGACTAGCGGGATGGGTCAATGAGCAGTTCTTC. This translates into CASSRLAGWVNEQFF. Full variable domain (outside the CDR3, taken from reference TRBV7-2 and TRBJ2-1): GAGVSQSPSNKVTEKGKDVELRCDPISGHTALYWYRQSLGQGLEFLIYFQGNSAPDKSGLPSDRFSAERTGGSVSTLTIQRTQQEDSAVYLCASSRLAGWVNEQFFGPGTRLTVL.

The sample holds one count of this clone. The chain employs TRBV11-2 and TRBJ2-7, with 10 bases fitting TRBD1. This CDR3 is 16 amino acids long. The ends lost 5 bases at V and 1 base at J; junction bases unmatched: 8. The V gene's germline CDR1 is SGHAT and CDR2 FQNNGV. In DNA, the CDR3 is TGTGCCAGCAGCACGCCGGGACAGGGGTCTTCCTACGAGCAGTACTTC. Encoded protein: CASSTPGQGSSYEQYF.

This chain links TRBV24-1 with TRBJ2-1; D uncertain. Trimming took off 6 bases at V and 3 bases at J, with 5 bases between the two ends. There are 12 residues in the CDR3. CDR1 and CDR2 (germline): KGHDR, SFDVKD. DNA for the CDR3: TGTGCCACCAGTCGACACTACAATGAGCAGTTCTTC. It is translated as CATSRHYNEQFF.

This chain links TRBV14 with TRBJ2-1; 12 positions agree with TRBD1. The V segment lost 2 bases and the J segment 10 bases; nucleotides outside the gene matches: 6. This CDR3 is built from 15 residues. Germline V gene sequence: CDR1 SGHDN, CDR2 FVKESK. CDR3 loop: CASSQRDRGLGEQFF. The CDR3 DNA follows: TGTGCCAGCAGCCAACGGGACAGGGGGCTCGGAGAGCAGTTCTTC.

This chain links TRBV29-1 with TRBJ2-7; D might be TRBD2 (5 bases). Trimming left V 5 bases short and J 2 bases short, with 16 bases between. CDR3 length: 14 residues. Germline lookup yields CDR1 SQVTM and CDR2 ANQGSEA. The CDR3 DNA is TGCAGCGTTTCGAGACGGGGAACCCCCTACGAGCAGTACTTC. Its translation is CSVSRRGTPYEQYF.

J is TRBJ2-7 and V is TRBV27; 7 positions agree with TRBD2. The CDR3 covers 13 residues. In germline, CDR1 is MNHEY, CDR2 SMNVEV (reference sequence). Losses at the gene ends were 6 bases for V and 2 bases for J; bases not matched to a gene: 4. The CDR3 DNA is TGTGCCAGCAGGGCTAGCGGCACCTACGAGCAGTACTTC. Translation gives CASRASGTYEQYF.

The chain uses TRBV12-3 or TRBV12-4 and TRBJ2-7, with TRBD2 matching 11 bases. The CDR3 consists of 13 residues. V was clipped by 3 bases and J by 6 bases; unmatched bases: 1. The DNA of the CDR3 is TGTGCCAGCAGTTTGGGACTAGCGGCCGAGCAGTACTTC. Protein: CASSLGLAAEQYF.

The chain has TRBV6-6 and TRBJ2-7; possible D gene TRBD1, 5 bases. With 5 bases removed from V and 4 bases from J, the gap between germline ends came to 9 bases. Germline CDR1 reads MNHNY; CDR2 reads SVGAGI (reference sequence). The CDR3 loop spans 12 amino acids. CDR3 region: CASSPSGYEQYF. In DNA, the CDR3 is TGTGCCAGCAGTCCGTCAGGGTACGAGCAGTACTTC.